The source of this T cell receptor (beta chain) is a study of cytomegalovirus exposure and HLA in healthy donors. PCR primers comprised 60 Vbeta and 13 Jbeta primers. The method was immunoSEQ multiplex PCR; TCRdb's version includes in-frame clones alone and lacks a portion of them. The profile shows under 200,000 clones, roughly 73% of them singletons. Germline V gene data show CDR1 as LNHDA and CDR2 as SQIVND (reference sequence). The CDR3 consists of 9 residues. V gave up 9 bases and J gave up 5 bases, with 2 bases separating them. Study findings and constraints: Per a later analysis, HLA-associated TCR beta chains showed more clonal expansion than other, equally common TCR beta chains.

This clone was observed a few times. Its matching antigen is unknown. This TCR derives from a female donor in good health and CMV-seronegative. V gene TRBV19 combines with J gene TRBJ1-5; D unresolved. The sequenced sample consisted of PBMCs. The CDR3 coding sequence is TGTGCCAGCGATCAGCCCCAGCATTTT. It encodes CASDQPQHF.